This is a list of T cell receptor beta chains from one sample in a study of follicular helper T cells after annual influenza vaccination. Libraries were prepared by immunoSEQ multiplex PCR; TCRdb keeps only in-frame clonotypes and omits some of them. The table includes about 6,800 clones, around 80% detected once. This specimen was CXCR5- memory CD4+ T cells sorted from blood, taken 7 days after influenza vaccination. Receptors originate from an adult who received the influenza vaccine. Both conserved end residues are part of each CDR3. Each record gives: V gene, J gene, CDR3 length, CDR3 protein.

>TRBV6-1|TRBJ2-1|15
CASRIAGSSYNEQFF
>TRBV18|TRBJ1-3|16
CASSTTTGNSGNTIYF
>TRBV5-8|TRBJ2-2|16
CASSLSGTARTGELFF
>TRBV5-8|TRBJ2-2|14
CASRGPRQSGELFF
>TRBV6-5|TRBJ2-7|15
CASSPLAQGFYEQYF
>TRBV7-6|TRBJ2-1|14
CASNLGIQYNEQFF
>TRBV7-2|TRBJ2-1|14
CASSPRQGLYEQFF
>TRBV29-1|TRBJ1-3|13
CSVVEGGVNTIYF
>TRBV19|TRBJ1-2|13
CASRKDRAIGYTF
>TRBV5-1|TRBJ1-2|17
CASSLNIPGQGGYGYTF
>TRBV30|TRBJ1-2|15
CACLARGCGNYGYTF
>TRBV5-4|TRBJ1-4|15
CASSPGGRGNEKLFF
>TRBV10-1|TRBJ2-2|13
CASSAEGTGELFF
>TRBV28|TRBJ2-1|13
CASTQTGLNEQFF
>TRBV7-8|TRBJ1-5|14
CASSLGVSNQPQHF
>TRBV9|TRBJ2-7|16
CASSPPLPQGGYEQYF
>TRBV6-4|TRBJ2-5|14
CASSDSSRQETQYF
>TRBV6-5|TRBJ2-7|13
CASKGGASHEQYF
>TRBV14|TRBJ1-1|13
CASSWAPGTEAFF
>TRBV11-2|TRBJ1-2|12
CASSSGSYGYTF